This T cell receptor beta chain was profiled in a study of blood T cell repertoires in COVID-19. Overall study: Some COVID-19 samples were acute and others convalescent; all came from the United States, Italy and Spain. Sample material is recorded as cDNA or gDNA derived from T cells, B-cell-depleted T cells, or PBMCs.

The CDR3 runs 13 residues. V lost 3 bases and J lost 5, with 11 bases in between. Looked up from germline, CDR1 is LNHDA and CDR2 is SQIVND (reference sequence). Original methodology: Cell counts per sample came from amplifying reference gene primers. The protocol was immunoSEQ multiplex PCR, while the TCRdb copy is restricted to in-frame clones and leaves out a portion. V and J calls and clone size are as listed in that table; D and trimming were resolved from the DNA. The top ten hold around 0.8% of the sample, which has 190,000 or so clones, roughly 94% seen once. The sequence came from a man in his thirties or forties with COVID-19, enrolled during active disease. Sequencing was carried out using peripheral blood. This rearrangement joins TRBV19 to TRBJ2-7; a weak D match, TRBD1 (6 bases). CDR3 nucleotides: TGTGCCAGTAGTATGTCAGGGGCCAACGAGCAGTACTTC. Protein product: CASSMSGANEQYF.